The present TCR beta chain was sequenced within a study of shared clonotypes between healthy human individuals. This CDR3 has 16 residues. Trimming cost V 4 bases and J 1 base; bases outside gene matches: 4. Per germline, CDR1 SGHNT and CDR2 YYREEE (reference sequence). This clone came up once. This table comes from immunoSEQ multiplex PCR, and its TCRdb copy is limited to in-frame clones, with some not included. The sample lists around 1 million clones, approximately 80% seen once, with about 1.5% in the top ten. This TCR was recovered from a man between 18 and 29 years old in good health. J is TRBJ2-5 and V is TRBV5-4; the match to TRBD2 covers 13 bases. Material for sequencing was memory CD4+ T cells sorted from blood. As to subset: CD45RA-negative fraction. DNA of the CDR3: TGTGCCAGCAGCAACGGACTAGCGGGGGTCCAAGAGACCCAGTACTTC. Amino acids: CASSNGLAGVQETQYF.